This T cell receptor beta chain is from a study of cytomegalovirus exposure and HLA in healthy donors (dated by TCRdb to about 2017). At the level of the whole study: An earlier analysis of some 550 of the donors reported roughly 300 Gb of sequence data and roughly 110 million unique TCR beta sequences from 190 million or so T cells. An early release covering approximately 600 HLA-typed donors comprised roughly 300 gigabases of sequencing data and some 79 million unique TCR sequences. Among the roughly 370 genotyped donors, roughly 80% belonged to the genetic ancestry cluster associated with self-reported Caucasian donors. The study was designed to test whether signatures of past pathogen exposure could be identified by cataloging public T cell receptors. Using immunosequencing, the study profiled T cell repertoires from some 670 subjects and related those repertoires to cytomegalovirus serostatus. Along with the approximately 700-subject first cohort, a separate validation cohort of over 90 different subjects was used. High-throughput TCR immunosequencing, statistical association of individual TCRs with disease status, and machine learning were combined to predict cytomegalovirus infection status. In a later analysis, previously published TCR beta repertoires from about 670 donors were re-analyzed and high-resolution HLA genotyping was added so that TCR occurrence patterns could be studied. The later analysis used no new phenotypic data to find candidate immune exposures, relying instead on TCR beta sequences and their occurrence across donors. An earlier analysis of around 580 of the donors used high-throughput TCR beta sequencing to judge whether each TCR beta V gene segment behaved as functional or pseudogenic. Alongside the repertoire data, information on donor age, sex, ethnicity and CMV serostatus was compiled. A later genetic analysis used genome-wide SNP genotypes for about 60% of the roughly 700 donors, treating that subset as a discovery cohort. All discovery cohort repertoires had been generated using a single sequencing platform. HLA typing covered class I and class II loci at four-digit resolution. Typing coverage varied by locus: roughly 629-630 donors for A, B, C, DRB1 and DQB1; approximately 500 for DQA1; over 600 for DPA1; roughly 450 for DPB1. Because of strong linkage in the cohort, a few DR-DQ haplotypes were treated as single units for association and clustering. Among about 400 genotyped donors of the cohort, an average of roughly 230,000 unique TCR beta nucleotide sequences was sequenced per donor, of which about 18% were non-productive.

In regard to this clone: Which antigen it targets is not known. One base away there is no much larger clone; base qualities are not given.

The cohort was made up of about 670 healthy bone marrow donors. Cohort members were all nominally healthy when sampled, although unrecorded immune exposures were likely present. The donor was CMV seronegative and belonged to the group of around 350 seronegative cohort members. Each donor provided a peripheral blood sample, and peripheral blood mononuclear cells were used for TCR beta sequencing. The Qiagen DNeasy Blood Extraction Kit was used to extract genomic DNA from the blood cell samples. Unmatched junction bases come to 7, with V trimmed by 5 bases and J by 4 bases. The CDR3 covers 14 residues, taking in both the cysteine and the phenylalanine. The kept DNA is CDR3 alone, 42 bases in frame from the first base. The germline V gene provides CDR1 SGHTA and CDR2 FQGTGA. Paper-wide results and their limitations: Some IMGT-functional V segments, including TRBV6-2 and TRBV6-3, could not be told apart with the 87-base-pair reads, so those segments were excluded. HLA typing was unavailable for some donors at each locus, so association tests used only the typed subset. Several of the top co-occurrence clusters appeared to be linked to parvovirus B19, influenza, CMV and Epstein-Barr virus, according to a later analysis. A further reported finding was that TCR beta sequences accurately predicted the HLA-A and HLA-B alleles for most subjects in the first cohort. Most TCR sequences were observed very rarely across donors, whereas some public TCRs were present in many individuals. A later analysis found that HLA-associated TCR beta chains were more clonally expanded and had lower generation probabilities than equally common non-associated chains. Broadly in line with IMGT annotations, most TCR beta V segments showed up in productive rearrangements about 87% or about 30% of the time in an earlier analysis of under 700 of the donors. The classifier was reported to diagnose cytomegalovirus status with high specificity and sensitivity in both the original and validation cohorts. The authors suggested that the approach could potentially be generalized to other disease states and immunological phenotypes. Presence/absence analyses assumed roughly uniform sequencing depth across donors, an assumption that may not hold. A later analysis associated 15,000 to 20,000 TCR beta sequences with specific HLA alleles at a false discovery rate of 0.05. In the study, some 160 TCR beta chains were listed as associated with cytomegalovirus. Most CMV-associated TCR beta chains appeared to be HLA-restricted in a later analysis, and the HLA associations seemed to be driven largely by CMV exposure. CMV serostatus was the only immune exposure information available for the cohort. V-gene and J-gene trimming of TCR beta chains was associated with a missense DCLRE1C variant in a later genetic analysis, and the association was replicated in an independent cohort. In this cohort, only TCR beta chains were sequenced, and detectable features were limited by the absence of alpha or paired-chain data. A later analysis found that TCR association rates varied across HLA loci, with DRB1 alleles showing the most associated TCRs and HLA-C alleles the fewest. When HLA alleles, especially DR and DQ, strongly co-occurred, attributing TCR associations to individual alleles was difficult. According to a later genetic analysis, donors in an Asian-associated ancestry cluster had fewer N-insertions in productive TCRs than the approximately 650-donor mean. In vitro tests confirmed that a few of the cytomegalovirus-associated TCR beta chains recognize cytomegalovirus antigens. A group of highly shared sequence variants was considered likely to be a technical artifact of the sequencing pipeline. Because counts were too low, more than 15 rarely observed V segments, including chromosome 9 orphons, were left out of the earlier analysis of approximately 500 of the donors. Correlated functional status among segregating V segments might be attributable to linkage disequilibrium, but an unknown experimental factor could not be ruled out.

The library was produced with the immunoSEQ multiplex PCR assay. For the multiplex PCR, a mixture combining 60 forward primers for TCR Vbeta segments and 13 reverse primers for TCR Jbeta segments was used. Amplification of the CDR3 region of rearranged TCR beta genes was performed with a multiplex PCR assay on genomic DNA. The Illumina HiSeq System was used to sequence the amplified TCR beta libraries as 87-base-pair reads. For the original study's pipeline: Across the 600 to 700 repertoires, a later analysis counted approximately 75 million unique TCR beta chains, 8.5 million to 12 million of which were shared by at least two donors. A nearest-neighbor algorithm error-corrected the raw reads and collapsed the reads into unique sequences, merging closely related sequences to remove PCR and sequencing errors. Alignment of CDR3 sequences to IMGT reference sequences was used to assign V, D and J gene segments. For a sequence to be retained, a match of at least six nucleotides to both a V gene segment and a J gene segment was required. A rearrangement counted as productive if the CDR3 had no stop codons and remained in frame with V and J, and every other rearrangement counted as non-productive. CDR3 was defined according to IMGT convention as the region running from the second conserved V-encoded cysteine to the conserved J-encoded phenylalanine. Sequences without an unambiguous match to a single V gene segment were excluded from the earlier analysis of about 600 of the donors. In an earlier analysis of several hundred of the donors, V segments were called functional above 56.7% productive rearrangements and were called segregating when the between-donor standard deviation exceeded 5%. A statistical classification framework was built for diagnosing cytomegalovirus status from the catalog of TCR beta chain sequences. A later analysis assigned V and J genes by comparing TCR nucleotide sequences with IMGT/GENE-DB human TR gene sequences. Using the TCRdist pipeline, a later analysis assigned CDR3 sequences along with most-parsimonious VDJ recombination scenarios. In a later analysis, each TCR beta chain was defined by its CDR3 amino acid sequence together with its V-gene family, and reads lacking a unique V-gene family were excluded. A later analysis removed several hundred highly shared, low-generation-probability nucleotide sequences to deal with suspected cross-contamination and a sequencing artifact. In a later analysis, a clonal expansion index for each public chain was calculated from normalized within-repertoire ranks of inferred template counts. In a later analysis, generation probabilities were computed with a VDJ recombination model fitted to out-of-frame rearrangements, and the resulting probabilities were checked against IGoR. Hypergeometric tests were used in a later analysis to score TCR-TCR, TCR-HLA and TCR-CMV co-occurrence, with a repertoire-size bias correction applied to the TCR pairs. To estimate false discovery rates, a later analysis permuted the HLA or CMV assignments 20 times. In a later analysis, co-occurring TCRs were grouped using DBSCAN, with TCRdist sequence similarity added in when clustering inside HLA-allele-positive subsets. Repertoires with fewer than 30,000 or more than 120,000 public chains were left out of co-occurrence clustering, as were about 5 repertoires with anomalous nucleotide sharing. In TCRdb, the immuneACCESS table is reduced to in-frame sequences with V and J assigned. These tables do not hold every clone; where another copy was compared, an unresolved V gene accounts for under half, and the others remain unexplained. D and trimming were read from the DNA, whereas the V and J calls and clone size are those reported in that table. The sample includes 150,000 or so clones, with 65% to 80% observed a single time. The top ten clonotypes cover roughly 4.2% of the sample.

The TCR was taken from a male donor in good health and CMV-seronegative. The sequence is built from TRBV7-3 and TRBJ1-2; TRBD1 fits 7 bases in the junction. The specimen was PBMCs. The CDR3 protein is CASSPGGQPYGYTF. At the DNA level, the sequence is TGTGCCAGCAGCCCAGGGGGACAGCCCTATGGCTACACCTTC.